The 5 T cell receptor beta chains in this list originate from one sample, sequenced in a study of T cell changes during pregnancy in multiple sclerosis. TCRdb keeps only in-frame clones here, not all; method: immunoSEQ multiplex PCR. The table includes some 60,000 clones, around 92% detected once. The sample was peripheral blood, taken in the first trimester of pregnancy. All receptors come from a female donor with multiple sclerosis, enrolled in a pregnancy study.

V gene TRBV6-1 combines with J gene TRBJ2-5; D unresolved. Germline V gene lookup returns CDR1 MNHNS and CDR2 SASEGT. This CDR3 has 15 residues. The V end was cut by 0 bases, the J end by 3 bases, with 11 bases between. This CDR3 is CASSEAGSTKETQYF. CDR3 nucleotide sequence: TGTGCCAGCAGTGAAGCGGGCAGTACCAAAGAGACCCAGTACTTC.

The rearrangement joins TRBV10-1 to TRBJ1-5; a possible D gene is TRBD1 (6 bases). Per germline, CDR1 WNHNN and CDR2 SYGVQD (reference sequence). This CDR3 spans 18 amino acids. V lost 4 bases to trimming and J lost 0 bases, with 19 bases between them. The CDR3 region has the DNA TGCGCCAGCAGTGTACCCCGGACAGCGGATCATAGCAATCAGCCCCAGCATTTT. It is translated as CASSVPRTADHSNQPQHF.

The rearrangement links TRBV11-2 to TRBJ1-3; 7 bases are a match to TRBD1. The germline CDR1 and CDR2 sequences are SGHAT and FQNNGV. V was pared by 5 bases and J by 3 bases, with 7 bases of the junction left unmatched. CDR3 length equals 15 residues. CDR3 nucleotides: TGTGCCAGCAGCCAGGGGACAGTTGATGGAAACACCATATATTTT. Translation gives CASSQGTVDGNTIYF.

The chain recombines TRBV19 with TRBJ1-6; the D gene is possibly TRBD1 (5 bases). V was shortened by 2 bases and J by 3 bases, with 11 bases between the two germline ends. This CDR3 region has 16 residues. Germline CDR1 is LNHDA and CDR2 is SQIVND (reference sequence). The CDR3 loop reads CASSISWTYYNSPLHF. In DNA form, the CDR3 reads TGTGCCAGTAGTATAAGTTGGACATACTATAATTCACCCCTCCACTTT.

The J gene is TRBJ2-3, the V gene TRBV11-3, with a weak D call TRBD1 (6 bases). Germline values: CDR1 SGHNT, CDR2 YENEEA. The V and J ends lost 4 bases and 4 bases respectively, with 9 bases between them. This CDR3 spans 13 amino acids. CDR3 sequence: CASSSRGADTQYF. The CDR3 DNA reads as TGTGCCAGCAGCTCCAGGGGAGCAGATACGCAGTATTTT.